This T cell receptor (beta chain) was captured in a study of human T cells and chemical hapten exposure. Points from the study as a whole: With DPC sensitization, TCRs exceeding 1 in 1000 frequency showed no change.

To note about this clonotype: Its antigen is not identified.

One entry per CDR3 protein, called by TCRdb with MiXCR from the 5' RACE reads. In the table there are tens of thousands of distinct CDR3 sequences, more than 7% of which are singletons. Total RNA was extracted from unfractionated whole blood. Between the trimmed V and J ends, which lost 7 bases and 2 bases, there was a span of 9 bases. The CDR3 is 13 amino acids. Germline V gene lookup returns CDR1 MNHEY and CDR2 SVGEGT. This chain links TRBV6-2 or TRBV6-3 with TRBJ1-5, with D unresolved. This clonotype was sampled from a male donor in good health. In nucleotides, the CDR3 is TGTGCCAGCACCCATACACGCAATCAGCCCCAGCATTTT. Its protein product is CASTHTRNQPQHF.